The 6 T cell receptor beta chains below were found in one sample sequenced in a study of immune evolution from preneoplasia to lung adenocarcinoma. Measured with immunoSEQ multiplex PCR; TCRdb has only the in-frame clones, and not every one. The data show several thousand clones, less than 80% seen once. The sequenced sample consisted of FFPE minimally invasive lung adenocarcinoma tissue. Receptor source: a person aged 55-80 years with lung adenocarcinoma.

V and J are TRBV10-3 and TRBJ2-5, with D unresolved. Germline V gives CDR1 ENHRY, CDR2 SYGVKD. V was shortened by 5 bases and J by 5 bases, with 6 bases between the two germline ends. This CDR3 is built from 11 residues. The CDR3 DNA sequence: TGTGCCATCAGTTCTTCCGAGACCCAGTACTTC. This encodes CAISSSETQYF.

The rearrangement uses TRBV29-1 and TRBJ2-5; D remains unclear. V lost 4 bases to trimming and J lost 5 bases, with 8 bases between them. This CDR3 spans 11 amino acids. The V gene's germline CDR1 is SQVTM and CDR2 ANQGSEA. The CDR3: CSVGEPETQYF. The CDR3 nucleotides are TGCAGCGTTGGAGAGCCGGAGACCCAGTACTTC.

A few counts support this clone. At the DNA level, this CDR3 is encoded by other sequences in the same sample as well. This chain joins TRBV30 and TRBJ1-5; D not certain. CDR3 length: 14 residues. Trimming cost V 0 bases and J 0 bases, with 6 bases left between them. Germline V gene sequence: CDR1 GTSNPN, CDR2 SVGIG (reference sequence). The CDR3 sequence: CAWSVGFSNQPQHF. CDR3 nucleotide sequence: TGTGCCTGGAGTGTTGGGTTTAGCAATCAGCCCCAGCATTTT.

V is TRBV28 and J is TRBJ1-5; 9 bases are shared with TRBD1. CDR3 size: 15 residues. After removal of 6 bases from V and 5 bases from J, the junction contained 8 bases not matched to a gene. Germline V lookup: CDR1 MDHEN, CDR2 SYDVKM. The CDR3 protein is CASRSRDRDYQPQHF. Here the CDR3 DNA reads TGTGCCAGCAGGAGCCGGGACAGGGATTATCAGCCCCAGCATTTT.

This clone showed up just once. This chain connects TRBV28 to TRBJ1-5; TRBD1 aligns across 8 bases. The CDR3 length is 14 residues. Unmatched junction bases numbered 2, after V lost 4 bases and J lost 3 bases. Germline CDR1 and CDR2: MDHEN and SYDVKM. In DNA form, the CDR3 reads TGTGCCAGCAGTTGGGACAGGAACAATCAGCCCCAGCATTTT. Protein sequence: CASSWDRNNQPQHF.

The chain employs TRBV30 and TRBJ2-7, with D unclear. CDR3 size: 12 residues. Between the trimmed V and J ends, which lost 5 bases and 4 bases, there was a span of 12 bases. Germline V gives CDR1 GTSNPN, CDR2 SVGIG (reference sequence). The CDR3 DNA reads as TGTGCCTGGGGACGGAAGGGTTACGAGCAGTACTTC. Its protein product is CAWGRKGYEQYF.